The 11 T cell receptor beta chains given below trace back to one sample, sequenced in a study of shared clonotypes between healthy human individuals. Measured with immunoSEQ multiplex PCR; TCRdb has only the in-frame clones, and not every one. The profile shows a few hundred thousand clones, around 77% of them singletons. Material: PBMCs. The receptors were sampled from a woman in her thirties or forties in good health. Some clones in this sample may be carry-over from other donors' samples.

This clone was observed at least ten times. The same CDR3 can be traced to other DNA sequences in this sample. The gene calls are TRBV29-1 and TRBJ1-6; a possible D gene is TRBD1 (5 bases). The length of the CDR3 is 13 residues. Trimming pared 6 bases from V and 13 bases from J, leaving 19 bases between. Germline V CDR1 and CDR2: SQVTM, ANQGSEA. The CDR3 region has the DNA TGCAGCGTCAGACGCGGCAGGGAGGCCCCCCTCCACTTT. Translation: CSVRRGREAPLHF.

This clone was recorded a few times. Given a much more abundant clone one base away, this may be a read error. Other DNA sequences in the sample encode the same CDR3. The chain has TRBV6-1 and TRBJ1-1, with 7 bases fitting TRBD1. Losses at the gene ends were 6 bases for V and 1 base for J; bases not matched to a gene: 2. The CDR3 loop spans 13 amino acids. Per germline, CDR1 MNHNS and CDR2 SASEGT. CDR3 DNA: TGTGCCAGCAGCGGACAGGAGAACACTGAAGCTTTCTTT. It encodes CASSGQENTEAFF.

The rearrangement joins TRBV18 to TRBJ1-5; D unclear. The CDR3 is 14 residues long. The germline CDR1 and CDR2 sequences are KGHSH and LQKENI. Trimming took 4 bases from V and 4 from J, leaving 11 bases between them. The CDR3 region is CASSQGYLNQPQHF. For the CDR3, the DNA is TGTGCCAGCTCACAGGGCTACTTGAATCAGCCCCAGCATTTT.

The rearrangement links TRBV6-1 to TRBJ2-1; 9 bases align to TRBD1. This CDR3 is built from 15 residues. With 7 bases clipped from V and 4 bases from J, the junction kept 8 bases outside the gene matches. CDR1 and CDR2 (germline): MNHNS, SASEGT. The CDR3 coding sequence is TGTGCCAGCAATCGGGACAGGGTTACATACAATGAGCAGTTCTTC. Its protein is CASNRDRVTYNEQFF.

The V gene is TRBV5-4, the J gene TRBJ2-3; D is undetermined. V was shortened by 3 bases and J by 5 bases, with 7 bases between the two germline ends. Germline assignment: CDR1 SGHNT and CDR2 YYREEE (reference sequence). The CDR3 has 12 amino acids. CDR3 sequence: CASSSLGDTQYF. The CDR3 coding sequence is TGTGCCAGCAGCTCCCTGGGAGATACGCAGTATTTT.

In DNA form, the CDR3 reads TGCAGCTCCCTGCTTGGGGTAGCCCAAGAGACCCAGTACTTC. Protein sequence: CSSLLGVAQETQYF. The chain recombines TRBV29-1 with TRBJ2-5; D call uncertain. Trimming removed 8 bases from V and 1 base from J, with 17 bases in between. The V gene's germline CDR1 is SQVTM and CDR2 ANQGSEA. This CDR3 region has 14 residues.

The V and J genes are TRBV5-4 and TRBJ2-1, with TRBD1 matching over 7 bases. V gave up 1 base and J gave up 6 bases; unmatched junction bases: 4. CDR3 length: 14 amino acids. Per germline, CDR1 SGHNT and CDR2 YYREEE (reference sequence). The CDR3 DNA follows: TGTGCCAGCAGCTTGAAACAGGGGACCAATGAGCAGTTCTTC. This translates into CASSLKQGTNEQFF. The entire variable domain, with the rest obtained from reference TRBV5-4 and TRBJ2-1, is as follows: ETGVTQSPTHLIKTRGQQVTLRCSSQSGHNTVSWYQQALGQGPQFIFQYYREEENGRGNFPPRFSGLQFPNYSSELNVNALELDDSALYLCASSLKQGTNEQFFGPGTRLTVL.

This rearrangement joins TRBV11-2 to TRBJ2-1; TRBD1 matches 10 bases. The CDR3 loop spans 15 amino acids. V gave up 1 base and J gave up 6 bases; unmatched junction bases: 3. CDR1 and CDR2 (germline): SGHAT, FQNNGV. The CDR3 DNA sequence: TGTGCCAGCAGCTTAGGACAGGGGGCCGTCAATGAGCAGTTCTTC. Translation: CASSLGQGAVNEQFF.

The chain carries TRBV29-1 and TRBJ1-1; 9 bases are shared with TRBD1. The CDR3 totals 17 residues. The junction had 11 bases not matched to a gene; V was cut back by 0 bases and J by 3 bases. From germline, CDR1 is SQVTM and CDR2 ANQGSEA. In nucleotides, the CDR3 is TGCAGCGTTGAAGACAGGACAGGGGCCCGAGGGGACACTGAAGCTTTCTTT. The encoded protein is CSVEDRTGARGDTEAFF.

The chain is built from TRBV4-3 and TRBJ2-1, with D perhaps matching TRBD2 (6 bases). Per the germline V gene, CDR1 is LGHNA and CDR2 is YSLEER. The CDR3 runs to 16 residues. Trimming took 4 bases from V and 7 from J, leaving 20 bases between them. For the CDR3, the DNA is TGCGCCAGCAGCCCGACTAGTGGAATTGTTTGGAATGAGCAGTTCTTC. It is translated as CASSPTSGIVWNEQFF.

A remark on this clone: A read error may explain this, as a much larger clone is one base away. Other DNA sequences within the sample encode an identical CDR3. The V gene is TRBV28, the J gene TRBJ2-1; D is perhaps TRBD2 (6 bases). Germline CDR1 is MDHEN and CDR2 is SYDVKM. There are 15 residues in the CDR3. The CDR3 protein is CASSSLAPPVDKQFF. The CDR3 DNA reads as TGCGCCAGCAGTTCTCTAGCGCCGCCAGTGGATAAGCAGTTCTTC.